Presented here are 26 T cell receptor beta chains from one specimen sequenced in a study of CD8+CD57+ T cells in acquired aplastic anemia. Genomic DNA constituted the template upon which TCR beta VDJ and CDR3 profiling was performed. TCRdb re-derived calls from the reads in MiXCR, one entry per CDR3 protein. The data show 150,000 to 200,000 distinct CDR3 sequences, less than 50% seen once. All sequencing subjects had displayed CD8+CD57+ cell expansion on flow cytometry. Specimen: sorted CD4+, CD8+, or CD8+CD57+ T cells (not recorded which) from PBMCs. All receptors derive from a human donor with aplastic anemia.

This clonotype was detected a few times. The chain combines TRBV24-1 with TRBJ2-5; D might be TRBD1 (5 bases). The CDR3 covers 14 residues. Trimming pared 10 bases from V and 2 bases from J, leaving 16 bases between. The germline V gene has CDR1 KGHDR and CDR2 SFDVKD. CDR3 residues: CATASADTQETQYF. The CDR3 DNA reads as TGTGCCACAGCAAGTGCGGACACTCAAGAGACCCAGTACTTC.

CDR3 bases: TGTGCCAGCAGCTTAAAGGGGTTCGATGAGCAGTTCTTC. Translated, it gives CASSLKGFDEQFF. This rearrangement joins TRBV7-9 to TRBJ2-1; a weak D match, TRBD1 (5 bases). The ends were cut back, 2 bases at V and 8 bases at J, with 10 bases in the middle. Germline V CDR1 and CDR2: SEHNR, FQNEAQ (reference sequence). The CDR3 contains 13 residues.

At least ten counts were recorded for this clonotype. The CDR3 DNA follows: TGTGCCACCAGTGACGCCAGGGGTTTGGAGACCCAGTACTTC. Translation: CATSDARGLETQYF. V and J are TRBV24-1 and TRBJ2-5, with D perhaps matching TRBD1 (6 bases). CDR1 is KGHDR, CDR2 SFDVKD, per germline. With 4 bases removed from V and 5 bases from J, the gap between germline ends came to 13 bases. CDR3 length: 14 residues.

This clonotype has ten or more counts. The chain employs TRBV7-8 and TRBJ1-2, with a tentative D call TRBD1 (6 bases). Germline V lookup: CDR1 SGHVS, CDR2 FQNEAQ. V shed 5 bases and J shed 0 bases, with 10 bases lying between them. The CDR3 runs to 14 residues. CDR3 loop: CASSRGESNYGYTF. Here the CDR3 DNA reads TGTGCCAGCAGCAGGGGGGAATCTAACTATGGCTACACCTTC.

The rearrangement uses TRBV11-1 and TRBJ2-7, with unresolved D. The length of the CDR3 is 16 residues. CDR1 is SGHAT and CDR2 is FQDESV in the germline V gene (reference sequence). V lost 6 bases and J lost 1, with 19 bases in between. The CDR3 reads CASSPQVAVDSYEQYF. CDR3 DNA sequence: TGTGCCAGCAGTCCTCAGGTGGCAGTAGATTCCTACGAGCAGTACTTC.

Many counts were recorded for this clonotype. The genes are TRBV29-1 and TRBJ2-3; 13 bases match TRBD2. The CDR3 sequence is 16 residues long. Per germline, CDR1 SQVTM and CDR2 ANQGSEA. J was trimmed by 7 bases and V by 3 bases; bases with no gene match: 10. The CDR3 nucleotides read TGCAGCGTTGAGGGCCCCGGGACTAGCGGGACAAATACGCAGTATTTT. Protein: CSVEGPGTSGTNTQYF.

This clonotype was seen repeatedly, ten times or more. The chain links TRBV20-1 to TRBJ2-1; 8 bases align to TRBD1. V lost 5 bases and J lost 0; bases outside the gene matches: 6. The CDR3 is 15 residues long. Germline V gives CDR1 DFQATT, CDR2 SNEGSKA (reference sequence). The CDR3 protein is CSAPGQASSYNEQFF. The CDR3 DNA reads as TGCAGTGCTCCGGGACAGGCTAGCTCCTACAATGAGCAGTTCTTC.

This chain connects TRBV12-3 or TRBV12-4 to TRBJ1-4; weak D call: TRBD1 (6 bases). The V and J ends lost 3 bases and 4 bases respectively, with 15 bases between them. CDR3 size: 16 residues. CDR3 protein: CASSFGGQAVNEKLFF. The CDR3 nucleotides are TGTGCCAGCAGTTTTGGGGGGCAGGCGGTTAATGAAAAACTGTTTTTT.

At least ten counts were recorded for this clonotype. The CDR3 sequence: CASSLARNTEAFF. DNA for the CDR3: TGTGCCAGCAGTTTAGCGAGGAACACTGAAGCTTTCTTT. The rearrangement uses TRBV12-3 or TRBV12-4 and TRBJ1-1; D gene unclear. The CDR3 length is 13 residues. V gave up 0 bases and J gave up 1 base, with 3 bases separating them.

The CDR3 protein is CASSSGLLSYEQYF. CDR3 nucleotide sequence: TGTGCCAGCAGCTCCGGACTCCTCTCCTACGAGCAGTACTTC. The chain uses TRBV11-2 and TRBJ2-7; a weak D match, TRBD2 (5 bases). The CDR3 runs 14 residues. CDR1 is SGHAT, CDR2 FQNNGV, per germline. Trimming pared 4 bases from V and 0 bases from J, leaving 10 bases between.

Note on this clonotype: Lacking the conserved final phenylalanine or tryptophan, this CDR3 likely reflects a read error. Because the CDR3's place on the DNA is in doubt, the DNA is left out and the CDR3 is given as listed by TCRdb. The V call is TRBV11-2, the J call TRBJ1-2; the table's D call, TRBD1, has no DNA check behind it. Germline V CDR1 and CDR2: SGHAT, FQNNGV. The CDR3 is 16 residues long, ends included. CDR3: CANSLDAQGRGYGYTC.

This clonotype was seen ten or more times. The V and J genes are TRBV6-5 and TRBJ2-7; no clear D. Germline CDR1 MNHEY, CDR2 SVGAGI. This CDR3 has 15 residues. The germline V and J ends were trimmed by 6 bases and 2 bases, with 17 bases remaining between them. This CDR3 is CASSRGRAVAYEQYF. The DNA of the CDR3 is TGTGCCAGCAGCCGCGGCCGGGCGGTAGCCTACGAGCAGTACTTC.

This clonotype was counted at least ten times. J is TRBJ2-1 and V is TRBV2; 7 bases are shared with TRBD2. The CDR3 is 13 residues long. V dropped 4 bases and J dropped 7; count of bases not matched to a gene: 4. The germline V gene encodes CDR1 SNHLY and CDR2 FYNNEI. The CDR3, as DNA: TGTGCCAGCAGTGTGAGCGGGATAAATGAGCAGTTCTTC. It specifies CASSVSGINEQFF.

This clonotype occurred many times. V gene TRBV7-9 combines with J gene TRBJ1-1; possible D gene TRBD1, 6 bases. Germline V gene data show CDR1 as SEHNR and CDR2 as FQNEAQ (reference sequence). Trimming shortened V by 1 base and J by 5 bases, and 14 bases separated the two germline ends. The length of the CDR3 is 15 residues. CDR3 sequence: CASSLVGGTSTEAFF. DNA of the CDR3: TGTGCCAGCAGCTTAGTGGGCGGGACATCTACTGAAGCTTTCTTT. The whole variable domain, remainder taken from reference TRBV7-9 and TRBJ1-1, is DTGVSQNPRHKITKRGQNVTFRCDPISEHNRLYWYRQTLGQGPEFLTYFQNEAQLEKSRLLSDRFSAERPKGSFSTLEIQRTEQGDSAMYLCASSLVGGTSTEAFFGQGTRLTVV.

This chain joins TRBV7-3 and TRBJ2-7; D call uncertain. The germline V gene has CDR1 SGHTA and CDR2 FQGTGA. V was pared by 8 bases and J by 4 bases, with 9 bases between. The CDR3 runs 11 residues. The CDR3 loop reads CASGWDYEQYF. The CDR3 bases are TGTGCCAGCGGTTGGGATTACGAGCAGTACTTC.

This chain joins TRBV24-1 and TRBJ2-3; 14 bases are shared with TRBD2. J lost 4 bases, V lost 11 bases, and 10 bases had no gene match. CDR1 is KGHDR and CDR2 is SFDVKD in the germline V gene. The CDR3 totals 16 residues. The CDR3 DNA reads as TGTGCCAGCAGCCGGGGGACTAGCGGGAGCTCAGATACGCAGTATTTT. Translation gives CASSRGTSGSSDTQYF.

This sequence joins TRBV11-2 and TRBJ2-7; D is undetermined. The CDR3 is made up of 15 amino acids. CDR1 is SGHAT and CDR2 is FQNNGV in the germline V gene. The V and J ends lost 0 bases and 2 bases respectively, with 11 bases between them. For the CDR3, the DNA is TGTGCCAGCAGCTTAGATCTCGCTGGAGCCTACGAGCAGTACTTC. This encodes CASSLDLAGAYEQYF.

This clonotype was seen once. The chain is built from TRBV10-2 and TRBJ2-3; D is uncertain. This CDR3 spans 14 amino acids. In germline, CDR1 is WSHSY, CDR2 SAAADI. V lost 5 bases to trimming and J lost 0 bases, with 9 bases between them. The CDR3 DNA sequence: TGCGCCAGCAGTTTCCCGACCAGCACAGATACGCAGTATTTT. Amino acids: CASSFPTSTDTQYF.

There are many counts of this clonotype. V and J are TRBV19 and TRBJ2-1; 9 bases match TRBD2. This CDR3 comprises 15 residues. V lost 7 bases to trimming and J lost 8 bases; unmatched junction nucleotides: 12. Germline values: CDR1 LNHDA, CDR2 SQIVND (reference sequence). In nucleotides, the CDR3 is TGTGCCAGTACCCAAGTAGCGGGAGTCGTATATGAGCAGTTCTTC. It encodes CASTQVAGVVYEQFF.

The chain couples TRBV11-1 to TRBJ2-1, with 9 bases lining up with TRBD2. The CDR3 spans 17 residues. With 5 bases clipped from V and 6 bases from J, the junction kept 14 bases outside the gene matches. CDR1 and CDR2 from the germline V gene are SGHAT and FQDESV (reference sequence). For the CDR3, the DNA is TGTGCCAGCAGCGCTAATCGGGGTAGCGGGAGCCCCAATGAGCAGTTCTTC. It encodes CASSANRGSGSPNEQFF.

This clonotype was detected ten times or more. The chain recombines TRBV19 with TRBJ2-7; 9 bases agree with TRBD1. V was pared by 5 bases and J by 3 bases, with 11 bases of the junction left unmatched. The CDR3 spans 16 residues. Germline loops: CDR1 LNHDA, CDR2 SQIVND (reference sequence). The CDR3 spells CASSSRTTGGFYEQYF. The DNA for the CDR3 is TGTGCCAGTAGTTCCCGAACGACAGGGGGGTTCTACGAGCAGTACTTC.

This clonotype was observed many times. This sequence joins TRBV11-1 and TRBJ2-1, with TRBD2 as a possible D gene (6 bases). CDR3 size: 19 residues. Germline lookup yields CDR1 SGHAT and CDR2 FQDESV (reference sequence). The V gene lost 0 bases and the J gene lost 10 bases, with 28 bases spanning the gap. CDR3 nucleotides: TGTGCCAGCAGCTTAGCCTCCCGGAGGGGTAGTGTAAGAGTGCGGGAGCAGTTCTTC. Translated: CASSLASRRGSVRVREQFF. Using reference TRBV11-1 and TRBJ2-1 for the parts outside the CDR3, the full variable domain is EAEVAQSPRYKITEKSQAVAFWCDPISGHATLYWYRQILGQGPELLVQFQDESVVDDSQLPKDRFSAERLKGVDSTLKIQPAELGDSAMYLCASSLASRRGSVRVREQFFGPGTRLTVL.

The chain is built from TRBV15 and TRBJ1-6; 10 bases fit TRBD1. This CDR3 contains 14 residues. Per germline, CDR1 LNHNV and CDR2 YYDKDF (reference sequence). The trim removed 1 base at V and 10 bases at J, leaving 1 base unmatched. In DNA, the CDR3 is TGTGCCACCAGCAGAGGGGGACAGGGGTCACCCCTCCACTTT. This codes for CATSRGGQGSPLHF. Complete variable domain (other parts from reference TRBV15 and TRBJ1-6): DAMVIQNPRYQVTQFGKPVTLSCSQTLNHNVMYWYQQKSSQAPKLLFHYYDKDFNNEADTPDNFQSRRPNTSFCFLDIRSPGLGDTAMYLCATSRGGQGSPLHFGNGTRLTVT.

The chain has TRBV25-1 and TRBJ2-3; weak D call: TRBD2 (5 bases). CDR1 and CDR2 from the germline V gene are MGHDK and SYGVNS. Trimming removed 6 bases from V and 4 bases from J, with 20 bases in between. The CDR3 runs 16 residues. This CDR3 is CASSLRSGGRADTQYF. The CDR3, as DNA: TGTGCCAGCAGCCTCCGGAGTGGAGGACGGGCAGATACGCAGTATTTT.

With regard to this clonotype: The junction departs from germline at one end; a sequencing error may be responsible. The chain has TRBV24-1 and TRBJ2-5; unclear D gene. The CDR3 spans 15 residues. Germline V gene sequence: CDR1 KGHDR, CDR2 SFDVKD. CDR3 sequence (DNA): TGTGCCACCAGTCTCGCAGTAGATGGGGAAGAGACCCAGAACTTC. Its protein product is CATSLAVDGEETQNF.

The gene calls are TRBV7-2 and TRBJ2-7, with D perhaps TRBD1 (6 bases). The CDR3 loop spans 14 amino acids. The germline CDR1 and CDR2 sequences are SGHTA and FQGNSA. Trimming pared 1 base from V and 7 bases from J, leaving 14 bases between. In DNA form, the CDR3 reads TGTGCCAGCAGCTTAGAGTCAGGGGTTCTTGAGCAGTACTTC. Its protein is CASSLESGVLEQYF. Complete variable domain (other parts from reference TRBV7-2 and TRBJ2-7): GAGVSQSPSNKVTEKGKDVELRCDPISGHTALYWYRQSLGQGLEFLIYFQGNSAPDKSGLPSDRFSAERTGGSVSTLTIQRTQQEDSAVYLCASSLESGVLEQYFGPGTRLTVT.